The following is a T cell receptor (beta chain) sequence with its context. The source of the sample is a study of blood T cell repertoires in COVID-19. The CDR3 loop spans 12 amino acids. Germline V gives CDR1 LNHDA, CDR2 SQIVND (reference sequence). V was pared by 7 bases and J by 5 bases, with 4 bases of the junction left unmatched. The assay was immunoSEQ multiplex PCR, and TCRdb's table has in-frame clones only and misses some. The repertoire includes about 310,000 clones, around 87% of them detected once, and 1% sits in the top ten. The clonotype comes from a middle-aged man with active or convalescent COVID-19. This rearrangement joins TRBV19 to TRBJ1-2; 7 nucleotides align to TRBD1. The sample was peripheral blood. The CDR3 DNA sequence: TGTGCCAGTACAATGACAGGGTATGGCTACACCTTC. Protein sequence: CASTMTGYGYTF.